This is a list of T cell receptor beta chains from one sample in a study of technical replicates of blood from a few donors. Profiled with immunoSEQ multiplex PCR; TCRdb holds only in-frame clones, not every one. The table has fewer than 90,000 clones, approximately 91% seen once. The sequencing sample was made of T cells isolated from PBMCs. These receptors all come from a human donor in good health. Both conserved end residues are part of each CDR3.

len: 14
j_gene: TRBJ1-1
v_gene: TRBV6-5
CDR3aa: CASRADRPATEAFF

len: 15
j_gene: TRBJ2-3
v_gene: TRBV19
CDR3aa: CASKGLAGGGDTQYF

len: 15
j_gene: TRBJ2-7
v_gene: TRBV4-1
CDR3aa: CASSQLPDRSYEQYF

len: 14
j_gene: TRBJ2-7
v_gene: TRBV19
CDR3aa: CASSTGQGFYEQYF

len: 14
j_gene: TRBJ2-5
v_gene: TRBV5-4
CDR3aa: CASSLAGGPKAQYF

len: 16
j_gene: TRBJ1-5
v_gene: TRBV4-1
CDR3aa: CASSQDRGINNQPQHF

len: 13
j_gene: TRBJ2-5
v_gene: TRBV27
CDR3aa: CASSPTGGETQYF

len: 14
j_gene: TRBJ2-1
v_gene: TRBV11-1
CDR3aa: CASSSAGTSREQFF

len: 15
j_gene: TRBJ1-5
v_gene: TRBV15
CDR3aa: CATSRDRGLGQPQHF

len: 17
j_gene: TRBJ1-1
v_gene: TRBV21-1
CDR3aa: CASSKGIQDRTNTEAFF

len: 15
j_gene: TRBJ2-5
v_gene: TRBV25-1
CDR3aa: CASSEFAAAQETQYF

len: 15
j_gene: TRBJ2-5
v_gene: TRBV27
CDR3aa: CASSSGRARVETQYF

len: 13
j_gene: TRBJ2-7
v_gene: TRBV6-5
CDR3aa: CASRQQGNYEQYF

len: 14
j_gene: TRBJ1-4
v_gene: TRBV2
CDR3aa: CASSDLRRGEKLFF

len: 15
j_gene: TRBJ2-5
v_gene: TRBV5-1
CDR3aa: CASSFRDKELTTQYF

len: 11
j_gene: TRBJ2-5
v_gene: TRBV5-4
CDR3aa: CASSSRETQYF

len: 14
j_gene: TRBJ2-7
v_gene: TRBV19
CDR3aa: CASRLREGSYEQYF

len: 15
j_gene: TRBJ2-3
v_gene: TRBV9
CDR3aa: CASSGAGTSTDTQYF

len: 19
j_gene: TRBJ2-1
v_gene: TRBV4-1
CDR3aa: CASSQAISGSFSAYNEQFF

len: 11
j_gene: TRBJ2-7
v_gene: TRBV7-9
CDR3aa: CASSSLYEQYF

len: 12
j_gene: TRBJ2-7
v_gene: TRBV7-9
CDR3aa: CASSRQGYEQYF

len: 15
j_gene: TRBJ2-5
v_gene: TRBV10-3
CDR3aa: CATGTSGRLKETQYF

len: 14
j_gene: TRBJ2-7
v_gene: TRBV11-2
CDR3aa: CASSSGLAYYEQYF

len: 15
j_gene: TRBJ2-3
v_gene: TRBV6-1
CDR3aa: CASSEGALSTDTQYF